A selection of T cell receptor beta chains follows, all from one sample in a study of T-cell reconstitution after alpha-beta-depleted transplantation in children. One entry per CDR3 protein results from TCRdb running MiXCR on the PCR reads. Among a few hundred thousand distinct CDR3 sequences listed, roughly 15% were seen once. The input for sequencing was PBMCs, mostly from graft donor cells, taken 360 days after TCRalphabeta/CD19-depleted stem cell transplant. These receptors all stem from a boy younger than two who had a stem cell transplant for Wiskott-Aldrich syndrome, so the T cells may come from the graft donor. CDR3s include the opening cysteine and the closing phenylalanine or tryptophan. A D gene is named only where the DNA matches it firmly. The listing skips clone size in some rows; elsewhere it reads once, few, many or a size class.

J | V | size | D | CDR3 | DNA
TRBJ2-7 | TRBV20-1 | NA | NA | CSARHTYEQYF | TGCAGTGCTAGGCATACCTACGAGCAGTACTTC
TRBJ2-3 | TRBV10-3 | few | TRBD1 | CAISDNRGDTQYF | TGTGCCATCAGTGATAACAGGGGAGATACGCAGTATTTT
TRBJ2-3 | TRBV29-1 | few | TRBD2 | CSARTSGGATDTQYF | TGCAGCGCTCGGACTAGCGGGGGGGCGACAGATACGCAGTATTTT
TRBJ1-6 | TRBV6-5 | few | NA | CASSYGGQYDSPLHF | TGTGCCAGCAGTTATGGGGGGCAATACGATTCACCCCTCCACTTT
TRBJ2-5 | TRBV5-5 | NA | NA | CASSPVTGSETQYF | TGTGCCAGCAGCCCGGTGACAGGATCGGAGACCCAGTACTTC
TRBJ2-5 | TRBV5-1 | few | TRBD1 | CASSSTGERETQYF | TGCGCCAGCAGCTCTACAGGGGAGAGAGAGACCCAGTACTTC
TRBJ1-1 | TRBV5-1 | few | TRBD1 | CASSQLTGSTEAFF | TGCGCCAGCAGCCAGCTGACAGGGAGCACTGAAGCTTTCTTT
TRBJ2-7 | TRBV6-2/TRBV6-3 | few | NA | CASSYSRLVSYEQYF | TGTGCCAGCAGTTACTCCCGACTAGTTTCCTACGAGCAGTACTTC
TRBJ2-7 | TRBV20-1 | few | TRBD2 | CSASPPTSWFSYEQYF | TGCAGTGCTAGTCCCCCGACTAGCTGGTTCTCCTACGAGCAGTACTTC
TRBJ2-2 | TRBV11-1 | few | TRBD1 | CASSLYFGRWTGITGELFF | TGTGCCAGCAGCTTATATTTCGGCCGGTGGACAGGGATCACCGGGGAGCTGTTTTTT
TRBJ2-7 | TRBV12-3/TRBV12-4 | few | TRBD2 | CASSQRSGRAEEQYF | TGTGCCAGCAGCCAGAGAAGCGGGAGGGCGGAGGAGCAGTACTTC
TRBJ1-2 | TRBV12-3/TRBV12-4 | NA | NA | CASSFSIIGSGYTF | TGTGCCAGCAGTTTCTCCATCATCGGGAGTGGCTACACCTTC
TRBJ2-7 | TRBV7-8 | NA | TRBD1 | CASSPFGRGRTYEQYF | TGTGCCAGCAGCCCCTTCGGCAGGGGGCGGACCTACGAGCAGTACTTC
TRBJ2-7 | TRBV6-5 | few | TRBD2 | CASSYRGRSPYEQYF | TGTGCCAGCAGTTACCGCGGGAGGTCCCCCTACGAGCAGTACTTC
TRBJ2-7 | TRBV4-1 | few | NA | CASSHGALTGNRDEQYF | TGCGCCAGCAGCCACGGAGCTCTTACAGGGAACCGGGACGAGCAGTACTTC
TRBJ2-7 | TRBV12-3/TRBV12-4 | few | TRBD2 | CASSTQLSGGSYEQYF | TGTGCCAGCTCGACACAACTGAGCGGGGGTTCCTACGAGCAGTACTTC
TRBJ2-1 | TRBV10-3 | once | NA | CAISESTPNNEQFF | TGTGCCATCAGTGAGTCGACCCCAAACAATGAGCAGTTCTTC
TRBJ2-7 | TRBV5-1 | NA | NA | CASSLGTVTGYEQYF | TGCGCCAGCAGCTTGGGGACAGTGACGGGCTACGAGCAGTACTTC
TRBJ2-1 | TRBV15 | many | TRBD1 | CATSRDYGDRGNEQFF | TGTGCCACCAGCAGAGATTACGGGGACAGGGGGAATGAGCAGTTCTTC
TRBJ2-5 | TRBV6-2/TRBV6-3 | NA | NA | CASRTGWEETQYF | TGTGCCAGCAGAACAGGGTGGGAAGAGACCCAGTACTTC
TRBJ1-5 | TRBV7-9 | few | NA | CASARVNQPQHF | TGTGCCAGCGCTAGGGTCAATCAGCCCCAGCATTTT
TRBJ2-5 | TRBV6-5 | NA | TRBD1 | CASSYFRTGGVETQYF | TGTGCCAGCAGTTACTTTCGGACAGGGGGGGTGGAGACCCAGTACTTC
TRBJ2-3 | TRBV20-1 | NA | NA | CSASITDTQYF | TGCAGTGCTAGTATTACAGATACGCAGTATTTT
TRBJ2-5 | TRBV4-1 | few | NA | CASSHHAETQYF | TGCGCCAGCAGCCACCACGCGGAGACCCAGTACTTC
TRBJ2-1 | TRBV11-2 | NA | NA | CASSLVSVGPSANNEQFF | TGTGCCAGCAGTTTGGTTTCAGTTGGGCCTAGCGCGAACAATGAGCAGTTCTTC
TRBJ2-4 | TRBV7-2 | NA | NA | CASSLARSLLSIQYF | TGTGCCAGCAGCTTAGCCCGATCCCTACTGAGCATTCAGTACTTC
TRBJ2-2 | TRBV5-1 | NA | NA | CASQEGTTGELFF | TGCGCCAGCCAGGAGGGTACCACCGGGGAGCTGTTTTTT
TRBJ1-6 | TRBV5-5 | few | NA | CASSLAAAQGSPLHF | TGTGCCAGCAGCTTGGCTGCAGCCCAAGGTTCACCCCTCCACTTT
TRBJ2-5 | TRBV12-3/TRBV12-4 | NA | NA | CASSSLYRETQYF | TGTGCCAGCAGTTCTCTGTATCGGGAGACCCAGTACTTC
TRBJ2-1 | TRBV12-3/TRBV12-4 | few | NA | CASSLVVVNEQFF | TGTGCCAGCAGTTTGGTAGTCGTCAATGAGCAGTTCTTC
TRBJ2-5 | TRBV5-5 | NA | TRBD1 | CASRSRAGGSSKETQYF | TGTGCCAGCAGGTCCCGAGCAGGGGGCTCAAGTAAGGAGACCCAGTACTTC
TRBJ2-4 | TRBV9 | many | NA | CASSVEGSGKNIQYF | TGTGCCAGCAGCGTAGAGGGGTCAGGCAAAAACATTCAGTACTTC
TRBJ2-1 | TRBV11-2 | few | NA | CASSHYGTFYEQFF | TGTGCCAGCAGCCACTACGGGACGTTTTATGAGCAGTTCTTC
TRBJ2-3 | TRBV29-1 | few | NA | CSVESGTDTQYF | TGCAGCGTTGAATCTGGCACAGATACGCAGTATTTT
TRBJ2-5 | TRBV20-1 | NA | NA | CSARTGTLQETQYF | TGCAGTGCTAGAACCGGGACACTGCAAGAGACCCAGTACTTC
TRBJ2-2 | TRBV4-3 | NA | NA | CASSQDANRAGELFF | TGCGCCAGCAGCCAAGACGCGAACAGGGCCGGGGAGCTGTTTTTT
TRBJ1-2 | TRBV15 | few | NA | CATSTDRYYGYTF | TGTGCCACCAGCACTGACAGGTACTATGGCTACACCTTC
TRBJ1-2 | TRBV20-1 | NA | NA | CSASGDTNYGYTF | TGCAGTGCATCAGGCGATACGAACTATGGCTACACCTTC
TRBJ2-7 | TRBV5-1 | NA | NA | CASSSGLNRPGHEQYF | TGCGCCAGCAGTTCGGGACTTAACCGACCAGGGCACGAGCAGTACTTC
TRBJ2-1 | TRBV7-8 | many | TRBD2 | CASSLGGDEQFF | TGTGCCAGCAGCCTTGGGGGGGATGAGCAGTTCTTC
TRBJ2-7 | TRBV12-3/TRBV12-4 | many | NA | CASSLSGTYEQYF | TGTGCCAGCAGTTTATCGGGGACCTACGAGCAGTACTTC
TRBJ2-2 | TRBV12-3/TRBV12-4 | NA | NA | CASSPSISNTGELFF | TGTGCCAGCAGCCCATCTATCTCGAACACCGGGGAGCTGTTTTTT
TRBJ2-3 | TRBV10-2 | few | NA | CASSELTGNTQYF | TGCGCCAGCAGTGAGCTCACGGGGAATACGCAGTATTTT
TRBJ2-7 | TRBV12-3/TRBV12-4 | few | NA | CASSRNGRKGEQYF | TGTGCCAGCAGTCGCAACGGGAGAAAGGGCGAGCAGTACTTC
TRBJ1-4 | TRBV5-8 | few | TRBD1 | CASSLRPGGLGEKLFF | TGTGCCAGCAGCTTGCGTCCAGGGGGGCTTGGTGAAAAACTGTTTTTT
TRBJ2-5 | TRBV24-1 | NA | NA | CATSDGWSQTQYF | TGTGCCACCAGTGATGGGTGGAGCCAGACCCAGTACTTC
TRBJ2-7 | TRBV29-1 | many | TRBD1 | CSVGPTQGLPYEQYF | TGCAGCGTTGGGCCTACACAGGGGTTACCCTACGAGCAGTACTTC
TRBJ2-1 | TRBV7-2 | NA | NA | CASSWGSGYNEQFF | TGTGCCAGCAGCTGGGGTAGCGGTTACAATGAGCAGTTCTTC
TRBJ2-1 | TRBV11-1 | NA | TRBD2 | CASTSGLAGAYSYNEQFF | TGTGCCAGCACCTCGGGACTAGCGGGGGCCTATTCCTACAATGAGCAGTTCTTC
TRBJ2-2 | TRBV3-1 | NA | TRBD2 | CASSQVPLAGMNTGELFF | TGTGCCAGCAGCCAAGTCCCACTAGCGGGAATGAACACCGGGGAGCTGTTTTTT
TRBJ2-1 | TRBV5-1 | few | TRBD2 | CASSLVSSGGVTYNEQFF | TGCGCCAGCAGCTTGGTATCTAGCGGGGGGGTAACCTACAATGAGCAGTTCTTC
TRBJ2-1 | TRBV3-1 | few | NA | CASSNLLGAEQFF | TGTGCCAGCAGCAACCTACTCGGTGCTGAGCAGTTCTTC
TRBJ2-7 | TRBV12-3/TRBV12-4 | many | TRBD2 | CASSLRTSSLDEQYF | TGTGCCAGCAGTCTACGGACTAGCAGTCTCGACGAGCAGTACTTC
TRBJ2-7 | TRBV6-1 | few | NA | CASSPGHPYEQYF | TGTGCCAGCAGTCCGGGACATCCTTACGAGCAGTACTTC
TRBJ2-1 | TRBV28 | few | NA | CASSSPGTPYNEQFF | TGTGCCAGCAGTTCGCCCGGGACACCCTACAATGAGCAGTTCTTC
TRBJ2-7 | TRBV12-3/TRBV12-4 | few | TRBD1 | CASSLDRGTQQYF | TGTGCCAGCAGTCTGGACAGGGGGACGCAGCAGTACTTC
TRBJ2-7 | TRBV15 | NA | NA | CATSRLPGSYEQYF | TGTGCCACCAGCAGACTCCCAGGATCCTACGAGCAGTACTTC
TRBJ2-1 | TRBV7-2 | few | NA | CASSYFPGNEQFF | TGTGCCAGCAGCTATTTTCCAGGGAATGAGCAGTTCTTC
TRBJ1-5 | TRBV6-1 | few | NA | CASSREGRGYQPQHF | TGTGCCAGCAGCAGAGAGGGGAGAGGTTATCAGCCCCAGCATTTT